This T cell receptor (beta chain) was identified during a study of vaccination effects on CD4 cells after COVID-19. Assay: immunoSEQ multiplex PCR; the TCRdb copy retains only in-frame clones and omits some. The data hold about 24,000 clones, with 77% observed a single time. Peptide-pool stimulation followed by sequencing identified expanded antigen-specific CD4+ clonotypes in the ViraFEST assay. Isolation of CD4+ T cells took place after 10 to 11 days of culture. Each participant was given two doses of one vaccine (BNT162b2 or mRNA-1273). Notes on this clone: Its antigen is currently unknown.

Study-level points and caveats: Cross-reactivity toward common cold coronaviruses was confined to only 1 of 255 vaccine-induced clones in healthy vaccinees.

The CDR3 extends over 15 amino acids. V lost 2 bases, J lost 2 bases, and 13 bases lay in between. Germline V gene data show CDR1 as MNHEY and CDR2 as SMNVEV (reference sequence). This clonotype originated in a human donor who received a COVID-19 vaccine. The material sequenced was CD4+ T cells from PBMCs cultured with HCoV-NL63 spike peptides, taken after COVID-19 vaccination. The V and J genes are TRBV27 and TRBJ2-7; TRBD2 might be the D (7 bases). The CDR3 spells CASSLAGAATYEQYF. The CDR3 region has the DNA TGTGCCAGCAGTTTAGCGGGGGCCGCGACCTACGAGCAGTACTTC.